The 10 T cell receptor beta chains in this list originate from one sample, sequenced in a study of early T cells in non-severe SARS-CoV-2 infection. MiXCR, run by TCRdb on the 5' RACE reads, gives a single entry per CDR3 protein. The sample lists 40,000 or so distinct CDR3 sequences, 5.5% to 6.5% occurring once. Sequencing input: whole blood. The receptors stem from an adult who was a healthcare worker with PCR-confirmed SARS-CoV-2 infection or an uninfected control (not recorded which).

This clonotype has a count of ten or more. The genes are TRBV30 and TRBJ1-2; TRBD1 matches 7 bases. Trimming cost V 4 bases and J 4 bases; bases outside gene matches: 6. The CDR3 runs 13 residues. The germline gives CDR1 GTSNPN, CDR2 SVGIG (reference sequence). The CDR3 is CAWKRGRGYGYTF. The DNA for the CDR3 is TGTGCCTGGAAGAGGGGGCGAGGCTATGGCTACACCTTC.

The gene calls are TRBV4-1 and TRBJ2-7; 7 nucleotides align to TRBD2. J was trimmed by 3 bases and V by 0 bases; bases with no gene match: 8. Germline V gene sequence: CDR1 MGHRA, CDR2 YSYEKL. The CDR3 runs 16 residues. CDR3 amino acids: CASSQDVQRGHYEQYF. The CDR3, as DNA: TGCGCCAGCAGCCAAGATGTTCAGCGGGGCCACTACGAGCAGTACTTC.

The chain recombines TRBV24-1 with TRBJ2-3; tentatively, D is TRBD1 (5 bases). The ends were cut back, 6 bases at V and 5 bases at J, with 11 bases in the middle. This CDR3 is built from 13 residues. The germline V gene has CDR1 KGHDR and CDR2 SFDVKD. CDR3 nucleotides: TGTGCCACCAGTTCCCAGGGTGGAGATACGCAGTATTTT. As protein: CATSSQGGDTQYF.

This clonotype was detected many times. The rearrangement uses TRBV20-1 and TRBJ2-5; tentatively, D is TRBD1 or TRBD2 (5 bases each). From germline, CDR1 is DFQATT and CDR2 SNEGSKA (reference sequence). V lost 2 bases, J lost 2 bases, and 15 bases lay in between. CDR3 length equals 15 residues. CDR3 bases: TGCAGTGCTAGATTGGGGACGAGCCCGCAAGAGACCCAGTACTTC. Its translation is CSARLGTSPQETQYF.

There are a few counts of this clonotype. The chain recombines TRBV27 with TRBJ2-7; 10 bases align to TRBD1. In germline, CDR1 is MNHEY, CDR2 SMNVEV (reference sequence). CDR3 length equals 15 residues. V was clipped by 6 bases and J by 4 bases; unmatched bases: 9. CDR3 region: CASRLQGDRGYEQYF. The CDR3 DNA is TGTGCCAGCAGGCTGCAGGGGGACAGGGGTTACGAGCAGTACTTC.

This sequence joins TRBV7-2 and TRBJ1-5; D not resolved. Per germline, CDR1 SGHTA and CDR2 FQGNSA. V lost 1 base and J 3 bases, leaving 7 bases between the germline ends. This CDR3 contains 14 residues. DNA for the CDR3: TGTGCCAGCAGCTTAGATGGGAACAATCAGCCCCAGCATTTT. It translates to CASSLDGNNQPQHF. The variable domain in full, completed from reference TRBV7-2 and TRBJ1-5, reads GAGVSQSPSNKVTEKGKDVELRCDPISGHTALYWYRQSLGQGLEFLIYFQGNSAPDKSGLPSDRFSAERTGGSVSTLTIQRTQQEDSAVYLCASSLDGNNQPQHFGDGTRLSIL.

This clonotype occurred many times. This chain joins TRBV30 and TRBJ2-1; tentative D call: TRBD1 (6 bases). The germline V gene has CDR1 GTSNPN and CDR2 SVGIG (reference sequence). This CDR3 is built from 14 residues. V lost 2 bases and J 7 bases, leaving 15 bases between the germline ends. The CDR3 coding sequence is TGTGCCTGGAGTCCTACTCCCACAGGGAATGAGCAGTTCTTC. Translation: CAWSPTPTGNEQFF.

CDR3 residues: CSVAMDRNQPQHF. The CDR3 region has the DNA TGCAGCGTTGCGATGGACAGAAATCAGCCCCAGCATTTT. This chain links TRBV29-1 with TRBJ1-5, with D possibly matching TRBD1 (6 bases). The CDR3 has 13 amino acids. Germline values: CDR1 SQVTM, CDR2 ANQGSEA. V lost 4 bases to trimming and J lost 4 bases, with 11 bases between them.

This clonotype showed up many times. A junction boundary mismatches the germline segment, possibly from a read error. This chain links TRBV4-3 with TRBJ2-1, with 12 nucleotides matching TRBD2. The CDR3 has 13 residues. Per germline, CDR1 LGHNA and CDR2 YSLEER. The CDR3 loop reads CASSQGTSGTSVF. CDR3 in DNA: TGCGCCAGCAGCCAAGGGACTAGCGGGACGAGCGTCTTC.

In this sample, this clonotype turned up many times. This sequence joins TRBV12-3 or TRBV12-4 and TRBJ2-3; 7 bases agree with TRBD2. V lost 6 bases and J lost 2; bases outside the gene matches: 5. The length of the CDR3 is 14 residues. CDR3 sequence (DNA): TGTGCCAGCAGACCAGCGGGGACCACAGATACGCAGTATTTT. It yields the protein CASRPAGTTDTQYF.